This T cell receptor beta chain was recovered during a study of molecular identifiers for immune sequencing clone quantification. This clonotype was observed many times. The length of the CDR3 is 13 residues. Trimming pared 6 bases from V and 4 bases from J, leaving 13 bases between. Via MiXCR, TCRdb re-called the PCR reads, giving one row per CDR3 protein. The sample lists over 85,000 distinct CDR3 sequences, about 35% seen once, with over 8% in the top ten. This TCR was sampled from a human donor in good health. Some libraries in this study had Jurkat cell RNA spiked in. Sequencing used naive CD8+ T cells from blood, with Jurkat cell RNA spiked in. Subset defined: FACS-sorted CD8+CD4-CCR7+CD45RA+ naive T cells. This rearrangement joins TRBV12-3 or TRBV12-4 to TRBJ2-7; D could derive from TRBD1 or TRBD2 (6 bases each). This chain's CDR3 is CASRGGRWYEQYF. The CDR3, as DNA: TGTGCCAGCAGAGGGGGGAGGTGGTACGAGCAGTACTTC.